Listed here are 22 T cell receptor beta chains from one sample, sequenced in a study of human T cells and chemical hapten exposure. Time point described: patch test 1, 2 weeks after DPC sensitization. Treatment: therapeutic diphenylcyclopropenone sensitization with weekly scalp DPC. From the RACE reads, TCRdb called clonotypes with MiXCR, one entry per CDR3 protein. Among approximately 57,000 distinct CDR3 sequences listed, 7% to 10% were seen once. The sequencing here drew on whole blood, taken in connection with sensitization to the hapten diphenylcyclopropenone (DPC). These receptors were collected from a woman aged 40 to 49 with alopecia areata. Some clones in this sample may be carry-over from other donors' samples.

This chain connects TRBV3-1 to TRBJ2-2, with a weak D call TRBD2 (7 bases). The CDR3 is 19 amino acids. V shed 0 bases and J shed 2 bases, with 19 bases lying between them. Germline loops: CDR1 LGHDT, CDR2 YNNKEL (reference sequence). The CDR3 coding sequence is TGTGCCAGCAGCCAAGATCCAAGGCCGGGGGGCTATAACACCGGGGAGCTGTTTTTT. This sequence encodes CASSQDPRPGGYNTGELFF.

There are many counts of this clonotype. V usage is TRBV12-3 or TRBV12-4 and J usage is TRBJ1-2; 7 nucleotides align to TRBD1. CDR3 length equals 15 residues. With 2 bases clipped from V and 3 bases from J, the junction kept 6 bases outside the gene matches. The CDR3 here is CASSLSGQVDYGYTF. In DNA, the CDR3 is TGTGCCAGCAGTTTATCAGGACAGGTCGACTATGGCTACACCTTC.

This clonotype was detected ten times or more. For the CDR3, the DNA is TGTGCCAGCAGCTTTCTAACAGAACAAGAGACCCAGTACTTC. Amino acid sequence: CASSFLTEQETQYF. This sequence joins TRBV7-9 and TRBJ2-5, with unresolved D. V lost 3 bases to trimming and J lost 2 bases, with 10 bases between them. The CDR3 contains 14 residues. The germline CDR1 and CDR2 sequences are SEHNR and FQNEAQ (reference sequence).

This clonotype appeared many times. V gene TRBV4-1 combines with J gene TRBJ1-2; tentatively, D is TRBD1 (5 bases). CDR1 is MGHRA and CDR2 is YSYEKL in the germline V gene. The V end was cut by 0 bases, the J end by 4 bases, with 18 bases between. The CDR3 covers 17 residues. In DNA, the CDR3 is TGCGCCAGCAGCCAAGACGGGTTCGGGGCCAAGATCTATGGCTACACCTTC. Its translation is CASSQDGFGAKIYGYTF.

This clonotype was observed at least ten times. The chain is built from TRBV27 and TRBJ2-2; D uncertain. The CDR3 loop spans 15 amino acids. Trimming stripped 6 bases from V and 1 base from J, with 12 bases between. In germline, CDR1 is MNHEY, CDR2 SMNVEV (reference sequence). CDR3 nucleotide sequence: TGTGCCAGCAGCTCCTCACTGGAGAACACCGGGGAGCTGTTTTTT. Amino acids: CASSSSLENTGELFF.

This clonotype has at least ten counts. This chain joins TRBV5-1 and TRBJ2-7; tentatively, D is TRBD2 (6 bases). The V end lost 1 base, the J end lost 3 bases, and 11 bases lay between the germline ends. Germline CDR1 SGHRS, CDR2 YFSETQ. The CDR3 contains 14 residues. CDR3 coding DNA: TGCGCCAGCAGCTTGTATCGGGGGTTCTACGAGCAGTACTTC. Its protein is CASSLYRGFYEQYF.

The J gene is TRBJ1-1, the V gene TRBV20-1, with 9 bases lining up with TRBD1. CDR1 and CDR2 (germline): DFQATT, SNEGSKA (reference sequence). J was trimmed by 5 bases and V by 5 bases; bases with no gene match: 6. There are 13 residues in the CDR3. CDR3 sequence reads: CSAGGTGITEAFF. DNA of the CDR3: TGCAGTGCTGGGGGGACAGGGATTACTGAAGCTTTCTTT.

This clonotype was found a few times. The chain recombines TRBV4-2 with TRBJ2-3; D gene unclear. V dropped 0 bases and J dropped 3 bases, with 10 bases sitting between them. The CDR3 loop spans 15 amino acids. Germline-derived CDR1 and CDR2 are LGHNA and YNFKEQ. The CDR3 DNA is TGTGCCAGCAGCCAAGATCGACGCTTAACAGATACGCAGTATTTT. Protein product: CASSQDRRLTDTQYF.

This clonotype was picked up many times. The V and J genes are TRBV20-1 and TRBJ1-5, with a possible D match to TRBD1 (6 bases). CDR1 and CDR2 from the germline V gene are DFQATT and SNEGSKA (reference sequence). This CDR3 comprises 13 residues. Trimming cost V 2 bases and J 4 bases, with 9 bases left between them. CDR3 bases: TGCAGTGCTAGACCGACAGGTAATCAGCCCCAGCATTTT. This encodes CSARPTGNQPQHF.

This clonotype was observed at least ten times. The genes are TRBV6-6 and TRBJ2-5; D is unclear. CDR1 is MNHNY, CDR2 SVGAGI, per germline (reference sequence). The germline V and J ends were trimmed by 6 bases and 1 base, with 3 bases remaining between them. This CDR3 has 11 residues. This CDR3 reads CASRTQETQYF. In DNA, the CDR3 is TGTGCCAGCAGGACCCAAGAGACCCAGTACTTC.

This clonotype was recorded many times. The rearrangement joins TRBV4-1 to TRBJ2-2, with 7 bases identical to TRBD1. CDR1 is MGHRA, CDR2 YSYEKL, per germline. Trimming took 4 bases from V and 7 from J; bases not matched to a gene: 9. This CDR3 has 15 amino acids. The CDR3 reads CASSPLGGAVGELFF. CDR3 coding DNA: TGCGCCAGCAGCCCCTTAGGGGGCGCGGTCGGGGAGCTGTTTTTT.

The chain links TRBV28 to TRBJ2-7; perhaps TRBD1 as D (5 bases). The germline gives CDR1 MDHEN, CDR2 SYDVKM. Trimming removed 3 bases at V and 0 bases at J, with 12 bases between. The CDR3 extends over 15 amino acids. The CDR3 DNA is TGTGCCAGCAGTTTGGCTGGGGCGAGCTCCTACGAGCAGTACTTC. This codes for CASSLAGASSYEQYF.

This clonotype was recorded at least ten times. The chain uses TRBV5-1 and TRBJ1-5; D is perhaps TRBD1 (5 bases). The V end lost 0 bases, the J end lost 11 bases, and 9 bases lay between the germline ends. This CDR3 region has 12 residues. CDR1 and CDR2 (germline): SGHRS, YFSETQ. The CDR3 loop is CASSLARETQHF. The CDR3 DNA sequence: TGCGCCAGCAGCTTGGCCAGGGAAACCCAGCATTTT.

This clonotype was observed a few times. The genes are TRBV10-2 and TRBJ1-1; 9 nucleotides line up with TRBD1. Germline V gene data show CDR1 as WSHSY and CDR2 as SAAADI. V dropped 0 bases and J dropped 4; count of bases not matched to a gene: 9. This CDR3 has 17 amino acids. This CDR3 reads CASSESRQGVRGTEAFF. CDR3 nucleotide sequence: TGCGCCAGCAGTGAGTCGCGACAGGGGGTTCGTGGCACTGAAGCTTTCTTT.

The CDR3 nucleotides are TGTGCCAGCCTCGGGACAGGGTTGGAGACCCAGTACTTC. It translates to CASLGTGLETQYF. The chain employs TRBV7-9 and TRBJ2-5; 9 bases align to TRBD1. V gave up 8 bases and J gave up 5 bases; unmatched junction bases: 6. Germline-derived CDR1 and CDR2 are SEHNR and FQNEAQ (reference sequence). The CDR3 sequence is 13 residues long.

This clonotype came up many times. The chain couples TRBV12-3 or TRBV12-4 to TRBJ2-7, with D tentatively TRBD1 (6 bases). The V gene lost 5 bases and the J gene lost 0 bases, with 14 bases spanning the gap. The CDR3 totals 15 residues. The CDR3 sequence: CASSGTGTSSYEQYF. As DNA, the CDR3 is TGTGCCAGCAGTGGAACCGGGACATCCTCCTACGAGCAGTACTTC.

This clonotype turned up a few times. It may be a read error: a sequence one base away is much more abundant. This chain links TRBV7-2 with TRBJ2-6, with D perhaps matching TRBD1 (6 bases). The CDR3 is made up of 18 amino acids. Germline assignment: CDR1 SGHTA and CDR2 FQGNSA. As DNA, the CDR3 is TGTGCCAGCAGCCTAGCCCCACAGGGTTCCTCTGGGACCAACGTCCTGACTTTC. This translates into CASSLAPQGSSGTNVLTF.

This chain links TRBV7-9 with TRBJ2-1; D uncertain. The CDR3 is 15 amino acids. The V and J ends lost 5 bases and 0 bases respectively, with 11 bases between them. Per the germline V gene, CDR1 is SEHNR and CDR2 is FQNEAQ (reference sequence). Here the CDR3 reads CASSPQTGSYNEQFF. The CDR3 region has the DNA TGTGCCAGCAGCCCTCAGACTGGCTCCTACAATGAGCAGTTCTTC.

A remark on this clonotype: Given a much more abundant clone one base away, this may be a read error. The rearrangement links TRBV3-1 to TRBJ2-3; no clear D gene. The CDR3 runs 15 residues. From germline, CDR1 is LGHDT and CDR2 YNNKEL (reference sequence). In DNA form, the CDR3 reads TGTGCCAGCAGCCTGGGGTACTCAAGCACAGATGCGCAGTATTTT. It codes for CASSLGYSSTDAQYF.

This clonotype was seen only a few times. The chain carries TRBV3-1 and TRBJ2-1; D may be TRBD2 (7 bases). V was shortened by 0 bases and J by 4 bases, with 16 bases between the two germline ends. Germline CDR1 and CDR2: LGHDT and YNNKEL (reference sequence). This CDR3 has 17 amino acids. This CDR3 reads CASSQERGGTGYNEQFF. The DNA of the CDR3 is TGTGCCAGCAGCCAAGAGAGGGGGGGTACGGGATACAATGAGCAGTTCTTC.

The gene calls are TRBV6-1 and TRBJ1-2; a possible D gene is TRBD1 (5 bases). The CDR3 sequence is 15 residues long. Per the germline V gene, CDR1 is MNHNS and CDR2 is SASEGT. The V and J ends lost 6 bases and 5 bases respectively, with 19 bases between them. CDR3 amino acids: CASSAGGGASYGYTF. In nucleotides, the CDR3 is TGTGCCAGCAGCGCAGGCGGAGGGGCTTCTTATGGCTACACCTTC.

The chain recombines TRBV11-2 with TRBJ2-2; 8 nucleotides match TRBD1. The germline gives CDR1 SGHAT, CDR2 FQNNGV. The CDR3 totals 15 residues. V lost 5 bases, J lost 5 bases, and 7 bases stayed unmatched. The CDR3 coding sequence is TGTGCCAGCAGCACCCGACAGGGGTGGACCGGGGAGCTGTTTTTT. Its translation is CASSTRQGWTGELFF.